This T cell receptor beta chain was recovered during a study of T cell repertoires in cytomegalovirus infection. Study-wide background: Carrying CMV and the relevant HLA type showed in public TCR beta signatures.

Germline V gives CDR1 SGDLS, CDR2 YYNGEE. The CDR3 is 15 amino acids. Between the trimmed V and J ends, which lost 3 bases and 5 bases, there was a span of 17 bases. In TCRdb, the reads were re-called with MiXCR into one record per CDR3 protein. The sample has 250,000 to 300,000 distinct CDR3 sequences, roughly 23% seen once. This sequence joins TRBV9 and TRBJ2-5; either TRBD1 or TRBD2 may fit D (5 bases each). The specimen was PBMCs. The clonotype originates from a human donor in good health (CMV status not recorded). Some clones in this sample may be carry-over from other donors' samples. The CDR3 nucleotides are TGTGCCAGCAGCGAAGGGATACGGGGCACGGAGACCCAGTACTTC. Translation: CASSEGIRGTETQYF.